This T cell receptor (beta chain) was captured by sequencing in a study of early T cells in non-severe SARS-CoV-2 infection. Overall study: Sequencing was performed on bulk RNA from unsorted whole blood, leaving chains unpaired.

A single record per CDR3 protein comes from TCRdb applying MiXCR to the 5' RACE reads. The sample includes approximately 56,000 distinct CDR3 sequences, less than 15% seen only once; the top ten take about 4%. Of note for this clonotype: No antigen is known for it.

General study findings and limits: VDJdb-based annotation leaned toward anti-spike CD8 responses and missed private and CD4 specificities.

The sequence came from an adult who was a healthcare worker with PCR-confirmed SARS-CoV-2 infection or an uninfected control (not recorded which). The specimen comprised whole blood, sampled at baseline.

The CDR3: CASSLTGFSYEQYF. In DNA, the CDR3 is TGTGCCAGCAGCCTGACAGGTTTTTCCTACGAGCAGTACTTC. This sequence joins TRBV12-3 or TRBV12-4 and TRBJ2-7; tentative D call: TRBD1 (6 bases). The CDR3 covers 14 residues. Trimming shortened V by 6 bases and J by 1 base, and 13 bases separated the two germline ends.